The 32 T cell receptor beta chains below come from one sample, sequenced in a study of blood T cells in healthy people across ages. PCR was performed a second time for about 7 to 12 cycles using a sample-barcoded 5' primer and a J-beta primer mix. TCRdb itself ran the 5' RACE reads through MiXCR, one entry per CDR3 protein. The sample lists hundreds of thousands of distinct CDR3 sequences, around 45% occurring once. What was sequenced was blood. These receptors were obtained from a man older than 75 in good health.

This clonotype was detected ten times or more. This sequence joins TRBV29-1 and TRBJ2-7; possibly TRBD2 for D (5 bases). This CDR3 is 12 amino acids long. V lost 7 bases and J lost 5, with 15 bases in between. Germline V gives CDR1 SQVTM, CDR2 ANQGSEA. CDR3 in DNA: TGCAGCGGTGGGGAGATGAGCCACGAGCAGTACTTC. It encodes CSGGEMSHEQYF.

V and J are TRBV3-1 and TRBJ2-3; 8 bases align to TRBD2. V shed 6 bases and J 1 base; nucleotides not matched to a gene: 15. The CDR3 is 18 residues long. The germline V gene has CDR1 LGHDT and CDR2 YNNKEL (reference sequence). CDR3 loop: CASSPLAVGTRGTDTQYF. CDR3 coding DNA: TGTGCCAGCAGTCCTTTAGCAGTCGGGACTAGAGGCACAGATACGCAGTATTTT.

The chain links TRBV20-1 to TRBJ2-1; 10 nucleotides line up with TRBD2. The J call may be faulty, since TRBJ2-7 better matches the DNA end. Germline CDR1 and CDR2: DFQATT and SNEGSKA (reference sequence). The CDR3 contains 16 residues. The CDR3 DNA follows: TGCAGTGCTATAAACCAACTAGCGGGATATTACGATGAGCAGTACTTC. Translation gives CSAINQLAGYYDEQYF.

The sample holds a few counts of this clonotype. The chain carries TRBV5-1 and TRBJ2-1; 10 nucleotides match TRBD2. The CDR3 loop spans 16 amino acids. The germline CDR1 and CDR2 sequences are SGHRS and YFSETQ. Germline trimming cut 0 bases from V and 7 bases from J; bases unmatched to any gene: 7. The CDR3 loop reads CASSLGPSGSSNEQFF. The CDR3 DNA reads as TGCGCCAGCAGCTTGGGGCCTAGCGGGAGCTCAAATGAGCAGTTCTTC. The entire variable domain, with the rest obtained from reference TRBV5-1 and TRBJ2-1, is as follows: KAGVTQTPRYLIKTRGQQVTLSCSPISGHRSVSWYQQTPGQGLQFLFEYFSETQRNKGNFPGRFSGRQFSNSRSEMNVSTLELGDSALYLCASSLGPSGSSNEQFFGPGTRLTVL.

This clonotype was observed a handful of times. This chain joins TRBV5-5 and TRBJ1-2, with D possibly being TRBD1 (5 bases). V lost 4 bases and J lost 3, with 10 bases in between. Germline assignment: CDR1 SGHKS and CDR2 YYEKEE (reference sequence). The CDR3 runs to 13 residues. The DNA for the CDR3 is TGTGCCAGCAGCGTGACAGATCACTATGGCTACACCTTC. It specifies CASSVTDHYGYTF.

This clonotype has at least ten counts. Written as DNA, the CDR3 is TGTGCCAGCAGTTATTCCCCGACTAGCGGGAGTATGGGTGAGCAGTTCTTC. This codes for CASSYSPTSGSMGEQFF. V usage is TRBV6-6 and J usage is TRBJ2-1, with 12 bases lining up with TRBD2. This CDR3 has 17 residues. Per germline, CDR1 MNHNY and CDR2 SVGAGI (reference sequence). V lost 3 bases, J lost 9 bases, and 12 bases stayed unmatched.

About this clonotype: Its ends do not fully match the called genes, so a read error is possible. The V call is TRBV7-3, the J call TRBJ2-1; 7 bases match TRBD2. This CDR3 has 14 residues. Germline CDR1 reads SGHTA; CDR2 reads FQGTGA. The CDR3 DNA follows: TGTGCCAGCGGCTTATCGGGACTATCGAATGAGCAGTTCTTC. It yields the protein CASGLSGLSNEQFF.

This clonotype was found many times. The CDR3 DNA reads TGCAGTGCTAGAGCGGCTAGCGGGAGTTACGAGCAGTACTTC. It translates to CSARAASGSYEQYF. The J gene is TRBJ2-7, the V gene TRBV20-1; 10 bases align to TRBD2. The CDR3 has 14 residues. Germline V gene lookup returns CDR1 DFQATT and CDR2 SNEGSKA (reference sequence). Germline trimming cut 1 base from V and 4 bases from J; bases unmatched to any gene: 4.

This chain connects TRBV6-5 to TRBJ2-5; TRBD1 matches at 8 bases. The V and J ends lost 6 bases and 11 bases, in that order; junction bases with no gene match: 11. The germline V gene has CDR1 MNHEY and CDR2 SVGAGI. CDR3 size: 13 residues. CDR3 sequence: CASRRGQGNEQYF. The CDR3 region has the DNA TGTGCCAGCAGACGAGGACAGGGCAATGAGCAGTACTTC.

The rearrangement joins TRBV6-1 to TRBJ2-6; TRBD2 is a possible D gene (6 bases). The CDR3 extends over 14 amino acids. CDR1 and CDR2 (germline): MNHNS, SASEGT. The germline V and J ends were trimmed by 9 bases and 0 bases, with 9 bases remaining between them. The CDR3 DNA is TGTGCCAGTGGGGGGAACTCTGGGGCCAACGTCCTGACTTTC. Translation: CASGGNSGANVLTF.

This sequence joins TRBV4-3 and TRBJ2-7; D gene uncertain. The length of the CDR3 is 14 residues. Between the trimmed V and J ends, which lost 1 base and 0 bases, there was a span of 7 bases. Germline CDR1 is LGHNA and CDR2 is YSLEER. For the CDR3, the DNA is TGCGCCAGCAGCCAAGCCCTGGTCTCCTACGAGCAGTACTTC. It yields the protein CASSQALVSYEQYF.

This clonotype was detected only a few times. The rearrangement joins TRBV7-2 to TRBJ2-7, with D perhaps given as TRBD1 or TRBD2 (5 bases each). V was pared by 1 base and J by 7 bases, with 17 bases between. From germline, CDR1 is SGHTA and CDR2 FQGNSA. The CDR3 has 15 residues. The CDR3 protein is CASSLDGDPAWEQYF. The CDR3 region has the DNA TGTGCCAGCAGCTTAGACGGGGACCCAGCTTGGGAGCAGTACTTC.

V usage is TRBV29-1 and J usage is TRBJ1-4, with 9 bases lining up with TRBD1. Germline V gene lookup returns CDR1 SQVTM and CDR2 ANQGSEA. CDR3 length: 15 residues. J was trimmed by 5 bases and V by 1 base; bases with no gene match: 5. The CDR3 DNA sequence: TGCAGCGTTGAAGGAGGAACAGGGGGCAATGAAAAACTGTTTTTT. Its translation: CSVEGGTGGNEKLFF.

The V call is TRBV5-6, the J call TRBJ2-1; TRBD2 aligns across 9 bases. CDR1 is SGHDT and CDR2 is YYEEEE in the germline V gene. The CDR3 extends over 15 amino acids. V lost 4 bases to trimming and J lost 13 bases; unmatched junction nucleotides: 15. The CDR3 DNA follows: TGTGCCAGCAGCATCGGGACTAGCTATTCGAAGACCCAGTTCTTC. Amino acids: CASSIGTSYSKTQFF.

There are a few counts of this clonotype. V usage is TRBV4-3 and J usage is TRBJ2-5; 9 positions agree with TRBD1. The CDR3 has 17 residues. V trimming: 1 base; J trimming: 4 bases; junction bases outside the gene matches: 10. The germline gives CDR1 LGHNA, CDR2 YSLEER. The CDR3 loop is CASSQAWGTGNGETQYF. The CDR3 DNA reads as TGCGCCAGCAGCCAAGCCTGGGGGACAGGGAACGGAGAGACCCAGTACTTC.

This clonotype was detected only a few times. The rearrangement uses TRBV20-1 and TRBJ1-2; the match to TRBD1 covers 8 bases. The V and J ends lost 5 bases and 6 bases, in that order; junction bases with no gene match: 8. CDR3 length: 13 residues. Germline CDR1 and CDR2: DFQATT and SNEGSKA (reference sequence). CDR3 DNA: TGCAGTGCTGACACCGGACAGGGCAATGGCTACACCTTC. Translated: CSADTGQGNGYTF.

This clonotype was picked up many times. The rearrangement links TRBV7-9 to TRBJ2-1; 11 nucleotides agree with TRBD1. V dropped 5 bases and J dropped 8; count of bases not matched to a gene: 8. Germline V CDR1 and CDR2: SEHNR, FQNEAQ (reference sequence). The CDR3 spans 15 residues. In DNA, the CDR3 is TGTGCCAGCAGCGCACGGGACAGGGGGTCAGATGAGCAGTTCTTC. This codes for CASSARDRGSDEQFF. The full variable domain, its missing parts supplied by reference TRBV7-9 and TRBJ2-1, is DTGVSQNPRHKITKRGQNVTFRCDPISEHNRLYWYRQTLGQGPEFLTYFQNEAQLEKSRLLSDRFSAERPKGSFSTLEIQRTEQGDSAMYLCASSARDRGSDEQFFGPGTRLTVL.

Turning to this clonotype: Just one base apart from a much larger clone, this may be a read error. In DNA, the CDR3 is TGCAGCGTCCGACAGGACTTCACAGATACGCAGTATTTT. Encoded protein: CSVRQDFTDTQYF. The J gene is TRBJ2-3, the V gene TRBV29-1; D might be TRBD1 (6 bases). Trimming removed 6 bases from V and 2 bases from J, with 12 bases in between. Germline V gives CDR1 SQVTM, CDR2 ANQGSEA. The CDR3 has 13 amino acids.

The rearrangement links TRBV12-3 or TRBV12-4 to TRBJ2-6, with D perhaps matching TRBD1 (5 bases). The V end lost 5 bases, the J end lost 2 bases, and 16 bases lay between the germline ends. The CDR3 is 17 amino acids. CDR3 amino acids: CASSSRAGITGANVLTF. In DNA, the CDR3 is TGTGCCAGCAGTAGTCGAGCAGGGATTACTGGGGCCAACGTCCTGACTTTC.

The V call is TRBV10-3, the J call TRBJ2-1; 10 positions agree with TRBD2. This CDR3 spans 13 amino acids. Trimming took 6 bases from V and 8 from J; bases not matched to a gene: 4. Germline CDR1 is ENHRY and CDR2 is SYGVKD. DNA of the CDR3: TGTGCCATCAGGGCTAGCGGGGGTGATGAGCAGTTCTTC. This gives the protein CAIRASGGDEQFF.

The chain has TRBV6-1 and TRBJ1-2; D gene uncertain. The CDR3 is 12 amino acids. Looked up from germline, CDR1 is MNHNS and CDR2 is SASEGT. V lost 0 bases and J lost 4, with 3 bases in between. CDR3 region: CASSEAVYGYTF. The CDR3 DNA reads TGTGCCAGCAGTGAAGCGGTCTATGGCTACACCTTC.

In its sample, this clonotype was seen many times. The J gene is TRBJ2-1, the V gene TRBV6-4, with D possibly TRBD1 on 5 matching bases. Trimming took off 0 bases at V and 1 base at J, with 7 bases between the two ends. The CDR3 has 15 amino acids. Germline loops: CDR1 MRHNA, CDR2 SNTAGT. Here the CDR3 reads CASSDSGASYNEQFF. The CDR3 DNA reads as TGTGCCAGCAGTGACTCTGGGGCTTCCTACAATGAGCAGTTCTTC.

In its sample, this clonotype was seen a few times. V and J are TRBV4-2 and TRBJ2-2, with 12 bases that match TRBD2. Per the germline V gene, CDR1 is LGHNA and CDR2 is YNFKEQ. J gave up 6 bases and V 7 bases, and 3 bases lay outside the gene matches. There are 14 residues in the CDR3. CDR3 coding DNA: TGTGCCAGCAAACCTAGCGGGAGGGCCGGGGAGCTGTTTTTT. Translated: CASKPSGRAGELFF.

The chain combines TRBV20-1 with TRBJ1-1; D might be TRBD1 (5 bases). The ends were cut back, 6 bases at V and 0 bases at J, with 11 bases in the middle. Germline V gene lookup returns CDR1 DFQATT and CDR2 SNEGSKA (reference sequence). CDR3 length: 13 residues. As DNA, the CDR3 is TGCAGTGCCGGGGACTCCATGAACACTGAAGCTTTCTTT. Amino acid sequence: CSAGDSMNTEAFF.

V gene TRBV6-5 combines with J gene TRBJ2-3; no reliable D call. Per germline, CDR1 MNHEY and CDR2 SVGAGI. The V and J ends lost 6 bases and 2 bases respectively, with 6 bases between them. CDR3 length equals 12 residues. The CDR3 spells CASRRNTDTQYF. The CDR3 bases are TGTGCCAGCAGAAGGAACACAGATACGCAGTATTTT.

This sequence joins TRBV29-1 and TRBJ2-5; D gene ambiguous. This CDR3 contains 13 residues. CDR1 is SQVTM and CDR2 is ANQGSEA in the germline V gene. V gave up 4 bases and J gave up 7 bases, with 16 bases separating them. The chain's CDR3 is CSVGLTKSGTQYF. Here the CDR3 DNA reads TGCAGCGTTGGGCTGACCAAATCAGGGACCCAGTACTTC.

J is TRBJ2-6 and V is TRBV11-2; tentatively, D is TRBD1 (5 bases). Germline assignment: CDR1 SGHAT and CDR2 FQNNGV. This CDR3 is 15 amino acids long. Trimming cost V 5 bases and J 1 base, with 9 bases left between them. The CDR3 loop reads CASSQGSSGANVLTF. The CDR3 coding sequence is TGTGCCAGCAGCCAGGGAAGTTCTGGGGCCAACGTCCTGACTTTC.

This chain connects TRBV5-1 to TRBJ2-1; a possible D gene is TRBD1 (5 bases). V lost 1 base and J 4 bases, leaving 9 bases between the germline ends. Germline assignment: CDR1 SGHRS and CDR2 YFSETQ. CDR3 length: 14 amino acids. CDR3 sequence: CASSLSPGYNEQFF. The CDR3 coding sequence is TGCGCCAGCAGCTTGTCTCCAGGGTACAATGAGCAGTTCTTC.

The chain uses TRBV21-1 and TRBJ2-2; the table's TRBD1 call for D was not verified on the DNA. TRBV21-1 is a documented pseudogene. CDR3 size: 14 residues. CDR3 bases: TGTGCCAGCATTGAGACAGTTTACACCGGGGAGCTGTTTTTT. Translating it yields CASIETVYTGELFF.

This clonotype has at least ten counts. The CDR3 spells CSVAASLSYEQYF. Written as DNA, the CDR3 is TGCAGCGTTGCAGCAAGCCTCTCCTACGAGCAGTACTTC. The J gene is TRBJ2-7, the V gene TRBV29-1; D gene ambiguous. The CDR3 consists of 13 residues. CDR1 and CDR2 (germline): SQVTM, ANQGSEA. Trimming pared 4 bases from V and 0 bases from J, leaving 10 bases between.

At least ten counts were recorded for this clonotype. The genes are TRBV12-3 or TRBV12-4 and TRBJ2-6, with 7 bases aligning to TRBD1. The J segment lost 4 bases and the V segment lost 5 bases, leaving 5 bases of the junction unmatched. This CDR3 is built from 15 residues. CDR3 amino acids: CASSPQGWGANVLTF. DNA for the CDR3: TGTGCCAGCAGTCCACAGGGGTGGGGGGCCAACGTCCTGACTTTC.

In its sample, this clonotype was seen a few times. The chain employs TRBV16 and TRBJ2-3; TRBD2 aligns across 7 bases. The CDR3 length is 15 residues. From germline, CDR1 is KGHSY and CDR2 FQNENV. The trim removed 4 bases at V and 3 bases at J, leaving 7 bases unmatched. CDR3 DNA sequence: TGTGCCAGCAGCCCCAACGGGGGGTTGACAGATACGCAGTATTTT. As protein: CASSPNGGLTDTQYF.